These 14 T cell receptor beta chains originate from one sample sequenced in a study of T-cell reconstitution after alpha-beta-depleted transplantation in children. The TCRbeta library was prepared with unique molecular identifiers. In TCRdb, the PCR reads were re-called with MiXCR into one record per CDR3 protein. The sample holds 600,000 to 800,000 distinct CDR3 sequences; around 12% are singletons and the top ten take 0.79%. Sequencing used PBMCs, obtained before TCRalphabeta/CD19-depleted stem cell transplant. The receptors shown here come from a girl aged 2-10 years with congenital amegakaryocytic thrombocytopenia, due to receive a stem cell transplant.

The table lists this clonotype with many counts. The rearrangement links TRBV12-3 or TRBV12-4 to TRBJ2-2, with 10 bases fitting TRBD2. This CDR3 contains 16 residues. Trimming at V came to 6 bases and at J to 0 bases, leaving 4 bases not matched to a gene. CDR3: CASSQTSGANTGELFF. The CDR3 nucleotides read TGTGCCAGCAGCCAAACTAGCGGGGCGAACACCGGGGAGCTGTTTTTT.

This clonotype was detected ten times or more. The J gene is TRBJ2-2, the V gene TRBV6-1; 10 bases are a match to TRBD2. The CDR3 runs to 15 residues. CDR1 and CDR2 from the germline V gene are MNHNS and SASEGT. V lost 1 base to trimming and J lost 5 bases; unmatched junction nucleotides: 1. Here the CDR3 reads CASSEVAGGTGELFF. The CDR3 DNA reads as TGTGCCAGCAGTGAAGTAGCGGGAGGTACCGGGGAGCTGTTTTTT.

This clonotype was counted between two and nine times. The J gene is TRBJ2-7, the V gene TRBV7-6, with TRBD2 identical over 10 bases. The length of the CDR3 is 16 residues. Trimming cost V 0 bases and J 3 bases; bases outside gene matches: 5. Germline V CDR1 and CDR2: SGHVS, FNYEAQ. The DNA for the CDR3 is TGTGCCAGCAGCTTAGCTAGCGGGAGGATCGACTACGAGCAGTACTTC. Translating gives CASSLASGRIDYEQYF.

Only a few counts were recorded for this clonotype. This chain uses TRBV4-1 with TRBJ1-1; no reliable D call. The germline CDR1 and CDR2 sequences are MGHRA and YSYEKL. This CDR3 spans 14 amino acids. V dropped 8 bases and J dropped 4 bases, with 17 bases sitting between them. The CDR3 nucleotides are TGCGCCAGCGTCCTTGAGGCGGATCTCACTGAAGCTTTCTTT. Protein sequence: CASVLEADLTEAFF.

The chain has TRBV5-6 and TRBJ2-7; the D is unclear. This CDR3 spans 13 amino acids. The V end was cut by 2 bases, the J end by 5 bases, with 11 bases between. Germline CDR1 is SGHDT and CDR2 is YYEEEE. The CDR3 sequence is CASSFWGGNEQYF. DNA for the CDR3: TGTGCCAGCAGCTTCTGGGGTGGCAACGAGCAGTACTTC.

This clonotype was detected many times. As DNA, the CDR3 is TGCAGTGCTAGAGGACGGAGAGGGAGCTCAGATACGCAGTATTTT. It codes for CSARGRRGSSDTQYF. This chain uses TRBV20-1 with TRBJ2-3; perhaps TRBD2 as D (5 bases). The CDR3 runs 15 residues. In germline, CDR1 is DFQATT, CDR2 SNEGSKA (reference sequence). Trimming stripped 1 base from V and 4 bases from J, with 15 bases between.

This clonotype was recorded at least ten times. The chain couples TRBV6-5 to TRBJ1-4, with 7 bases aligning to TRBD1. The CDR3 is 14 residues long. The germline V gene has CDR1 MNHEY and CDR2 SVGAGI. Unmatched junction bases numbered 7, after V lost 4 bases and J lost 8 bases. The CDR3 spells CASSSYDREEKLFF. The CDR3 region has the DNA TGTGCCAGCAGTTCCTACGACAGGGAGGAAAAACTGTTTTTT.

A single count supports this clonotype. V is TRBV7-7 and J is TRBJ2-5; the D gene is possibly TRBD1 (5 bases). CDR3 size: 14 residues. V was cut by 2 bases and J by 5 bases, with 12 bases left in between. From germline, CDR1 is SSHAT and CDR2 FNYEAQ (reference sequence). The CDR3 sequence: CASSLNPRGETQYF. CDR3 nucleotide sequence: TGTGCCAGCAGCTTAAACCCTAGGGGTGAGACCCAGTACTTC.

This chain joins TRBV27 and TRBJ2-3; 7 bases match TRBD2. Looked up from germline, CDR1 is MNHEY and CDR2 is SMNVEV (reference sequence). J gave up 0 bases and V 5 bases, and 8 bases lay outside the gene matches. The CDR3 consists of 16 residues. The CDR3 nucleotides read TGTGCCAGCAGTCCACTAGCGCCGGCTAGCACAGATACGCAGTATTTT. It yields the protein CASSPLAPASTDTQYF.

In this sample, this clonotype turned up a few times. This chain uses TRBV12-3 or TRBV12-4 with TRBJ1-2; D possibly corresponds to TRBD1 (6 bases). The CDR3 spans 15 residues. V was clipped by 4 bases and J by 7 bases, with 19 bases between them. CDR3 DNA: TGTGCCAGCAGTTCCCCGGGGCGGGGGCTGGTTGGCTACACCTTC. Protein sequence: CASSSPGRGLVGYTF.

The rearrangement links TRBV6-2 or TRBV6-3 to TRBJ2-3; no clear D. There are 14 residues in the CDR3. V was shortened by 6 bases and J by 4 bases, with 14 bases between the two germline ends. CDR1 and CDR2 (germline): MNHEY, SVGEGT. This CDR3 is CASRLKLVADTQYF. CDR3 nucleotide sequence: TGTGCCAGCAGATTAAAATTGGTAGCAGATACGCAGTATTTT.

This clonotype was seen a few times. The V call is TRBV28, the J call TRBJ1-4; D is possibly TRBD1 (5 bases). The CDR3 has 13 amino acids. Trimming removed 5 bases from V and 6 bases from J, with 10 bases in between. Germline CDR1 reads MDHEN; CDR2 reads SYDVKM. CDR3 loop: CASSRGGYEKLFF. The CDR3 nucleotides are TGTGCCAGCAGTCGGGGGGGGTATGAAAAACTGTTTTTT.

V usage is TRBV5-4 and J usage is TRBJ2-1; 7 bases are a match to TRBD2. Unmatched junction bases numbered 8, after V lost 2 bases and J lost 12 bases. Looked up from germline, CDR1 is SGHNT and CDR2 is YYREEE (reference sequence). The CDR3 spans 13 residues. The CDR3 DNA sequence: TGTGCCAGCAGCTTTGGATCGGGGGGTGCGCAGTTCTTC. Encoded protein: CASSFGSGGAQFF. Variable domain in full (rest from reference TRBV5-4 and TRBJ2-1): ETGVTQSPTHLIKTRGQQVTLRCSSQSGHNTVSWYQQALGQGPQFIFQYYREEENGRGNFPPRFSGLQFPNYSSELNVNALELDDSALYLCASSFGSGGAQFFGPGTRLTVL.

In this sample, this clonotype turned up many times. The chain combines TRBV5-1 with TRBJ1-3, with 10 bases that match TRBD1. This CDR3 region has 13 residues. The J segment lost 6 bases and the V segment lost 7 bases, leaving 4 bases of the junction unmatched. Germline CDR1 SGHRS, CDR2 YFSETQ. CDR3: CASHGTGENTIYF. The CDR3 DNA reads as TGCGCCAGCCACGGGACAGGGGAAAACACCATATATTTT.